The rows below give T cell receptor beta chains drawn from one sample of a study of stem cell transplantation in POMP-related autoinflammatory disease. Method: immunoSEQ multiplex PCR; TCRdb's copy keeps in-frame clones and lacks some. The table lists around 2,200 clones, around 87% of them singletons. Sequences were derived from Tregs from PBMCs, sampled after stem cell transplantation. Receptors were obtained from a human patient with POMP-related autoinflammation and immune dysregulation (PRAID). Some T cells may be supplied by the graft donor. The conserved cysteine and the conserved F or W are not part of the CDR3 here.

V,CDR3
TRBV6-5,ASSLWTYNEQF
TRBV28,ASSLGTANGELF
TRBV6-2/TRBV6-3,ASSYSRQGRQTQY
TRBV6-5,ASRTSGGGNQPQH
TRBV2,ARGPGRGRNAINYEQY
TRBV6-5,ASSYDWDTAGELF
TRBV2,ASSEWDKNTGELF
TRBV18,ASRGGGTEAF
TRBV7-2,ASSLARHLEAF
TRBV20-1,SASNMGLTEAF
TRBV6-2/TRBV6-3,ASSLTQVGKLF
TRBV2,ASRVRELMNTEAF
TRBV9,ASSVGQGSYGYT
TRBV28,ASSQAGKETQY
TRBV11-2,ASSPRLAGGRNEQF
TRBV19,ASRGARDSPVSGNTIY
TRBV5-1,ASSLAGGTRTDTQY
TRBV15,ATSRDLLAFDPYNEQF
TRBV6-6,ATRGGQGTNSPLH
TRBV6-5,ASRPPEGNIQY
TRBV6-5,ASGRRDGGNTIY
TRBV19,ASSRGRGNEAF
TRBV28,ASSLSRGQETQY
TRBV28,ASRRQGGTGELF
TRBV30,AWSVGPTKNIQY
TRBV19,ASKPQGAWPTGELF
TRBV10-1,ASSERSADTQY
TRBV28,ASSFLGGFAQH
TRBV5-1,ASKHRLGTGELF
TRBV15,ATSRDLGQQSGPQH
TRBV7-9,ASSHRTDPTNEKLF
TRBV12-3/TRBV12-4,ASSFRTNYGYT
TRBV18,ASSPRQGRTTDTQY
TRBV6-6,ASSPQPGQAMNTEAF
TRBV27,ASSFVQRKSEAF
TRBV19,ASSMLLGGGYT
TRBV7-9,ASSFGSGTVNSPLH
TRBV6-5,ASSYHMVNTEAF
TRBV5-4,ASSLVGRPGYT
TRBV27,ASSLSGWETQY